The rows below give T cell receptor beta chains drawn from one sample of a study of glioma-infiltrating T cells. TCRdb processed the multiplex PCR reads anew with MiXCR; each CDR3 protein has one entry. In the table there are fewer than 90,000 distinct CDR3 sequences, around a quarter of which are singletons. Sequencing used glioma tissue, nonneoplastic brain tissue, or PBMCs (not recorded which). These receptor sequences come from a human donor with low-grade glioma or glioblastoma, undergoing nonglioma brain surgery, or in good health (not recorded which). Both conserved end residues are part of each CDR3. A D gene is named only where the DNA matches it firmly. Clone size is given for some rows only: seen once, a few or many times, or a class if the clone is expanded.

v_gene	d_gene	j_gene	abundance	CDR3nt	CDR3aa
TRBV7-4	NA	TRBJ2-7	NA	TGTGCCAGCAGCTTAGAGTGTGAAGTGGTTTACGAGCAGTACTTC	CASSLECEVVYEQYF
TRBV12-3/TRBV12-4	NA	TRBJ1-5	few	TGTGCCAGCAGCCTCGGGGTTCCGTCTCAGCCCCAGCATTTT	CASSLGVPSQPQHF
TRBV3-1	NA	TRBJ2-5	many	TGTGCCAGCAGCCGTGGCCCAGGGGAGGGAGAGACCCAGTACTTC	CASSRGPGEGETQYF
TRBV3-1	NA	TRBJ2-6	few	TGTGCCAGCAGCCTTTTAGACCGATCTGGGGCCAACGTCCTGACTTTC	CASSLLDRSGANVLTF
TRBV20-1	TRBD2	TRBJ2-7	NA	TGCCGTGCTAGATACAGCGGGAGAGCCTCCGAGCAGTACTTC	CRARYSGRASEQYF
TRBV6-1	TRBD2	TRBJ2-6	many	TGTGCCAGCAGTCGCGGGGGGGCCGGTGGGGCCAACGTCCTGACTTTC	CASSRGGAGGANVLTF
TRBV2	NA	TRBJ2-7	many	TGTGCCAGCAGTGGCCGGGGTACCGAGCAGTACTTC	CASSGRGTEQYF
TRBV6-2/TRBV6-3	NA	TRBJ1-5	NA	TGTGCCAGCAGTAACTTTGGGAGAGGGGAGCAGTTACAGCATTTT	CASSNFGRGEQLQHF
TRBV12-3/TRBV12-4	NA	TRBJ2-5	NA	TGTGCCAGCAGTGCCTCGGTTGGGGGTCAGTACTTC	CASSASVGGQYF
TRBV28	NA	TRBJ2-2	many	TGTGCCAGCTGGGATAGGAACACCGGGGAGCTGTTTTTT	CASWDRNTGELFF
TRBV6-1	TRBD1	TRBJ2-7	many	TGTGCCAGCCGAGGGACAGGTGTAGACTACGAGCAGTACTTC	CASRGTGVDYEQYF
TRBV12-3/TRBV12-4	NA	TRBJ1-3	NA	TGTGCCAGCAGTTTACCTCTGCGTTATGTGGGCCTCGGAAACACCATATATTTT	CASSLPLRYVGLGNTIYF
TRBV6-1	TRBD1	TRBJ1-1	many	TGTGCCAGCAGTATTAACCGGGACAGGGAAGCTTTCTTT	CASSINRDREAFF
TRBV20-1	TRBD2	TRBJ2-7	many	TGCAGTGCCTGGACTAGCGGTCCCTACGAGCAGTACTTC	CSAWTSGPYEQYF
TRBV3-1	NA	TRBJ1-1	many	TGTGCCAGCAGCCAAGTCGCAGGACAAACGAGCACTGAAGCTTTCTTT	CASSQVAGQTSTEAFF
TRBV4-1	NA	TRBJ1-5	NA	TGCGCCAGCAGCCAAGACCCCAGCGCAATCGGTCGGCCCCAGCATTTT	CASSQDPSAIGRPQHF